The clone carrying this T cell receptor (beta chain) was counted only a few times. No antigen is known for it. CDR3 size: 16 residues. Trimming took 1 base from V and 4 from J; bases not matched to a gene: 8. CDR1 and CDR2 from the germline V gene are MGHRA and YSYEKL. This sample was included in a study of identical twins. Regarding the study as a whole: Within twin pairs, the out-of-frame alpha sequences they shared showed excess low generation probability. Abundant cord blood beta clonotypes carried fewer insertions; memory repertoires showed none.

One entry per CDR3 protein, called by TCRdb with MiXCR from the 5' RACE reads. The table shows approximately 680,000 distinct CDR3 sequences, with just over 7% occurring only once. All donors comprised healthy Caucasians. These data are also associated with another study on yellow fever vaccine responses in identical twins.

The chain has TRBV4-1 and TRBJ2-7, with 9 nucleotides matching TRBD1. The source of this sequence is a woman aged 18-30 years in good health. Sequencing was done on a sample of PBMCs. The CDR3 DNA follows: TGCGCCAGCAGCCAAGGGGTCGGACAGGGGAATTACGAGCAGTACTTC. Translated, it gives CASSQGVGQGNYEQYF.